Included here is one T cell receptor beta chain sequence, with context. Its target is unknown. Trimming cost V 7 bases and J 3 bases; bases outside gene matches: 20. In germline, CDR1 is SEHNR, CDR2 FQNEAQ (reference sequence). The CDR3 length is 18 residues. Donors ranged from about 6 to 90 years old and were healthy Caucasians in Russia. The sample, roughly 9.5 milliliters of peripheral blood, was drawn from each donor. A second PCR of 7 to 11 cycles used a sample-barcoded 5' primer and a J-beta primer mix. From the 5' RACE reads, TCRdb called clonotypes with MiXCR, one entry per CDR3 protein. Of some 1,500,000 distinct CDR3 sequences listed, around 40% are singletons. The data stem from a study of blood T cells in healthy people across ages. Findings of the study overall: Per million T cells, TCR beta diversity dropped about linearly as age rose.

The sample consisted of blood. This chain joins TRBV7-9 and TRBJ1-2, with TRBD1 identical over 7 bases. This clonotype originated in a woman aged 18-30 years in good health. CDR3 bases: TGTGCCAGCACCCCTTTTGGGACAGCTCGGTCGAGTGACTATGGCTACACCTTC. Its translation is CASTPFGTARSSDYGYTF.